Described below is a single T cell receptor beta chain sequence and its context. This clonotype was seen repeatedly, ten times or more. Its cognate antigen has yet to be identified. No base-level quality is on record; no much larger clone is a single base apart. The germline V gene (reference sequence) sets CDR1 to SEHNR and CDR2 to FQNEAQ. Its CDR3 holds 16 amino acids, cysteine through phenylalanine. Of the read, only the CDR3 DNA is kept; its 48 bases are in frame from base 1. The trim is 2 bases for V and 3 bases for J, with a gap of 14 bases between the germline ends. The treatment or condition label here, explained by the study, means: allogeneic hematopoietic cell transplantation with graft depleted of TCRalphabeta T cells and CD19 B cells. Transplant recipients were children who received TCRalphabeta/CD19-depleted allogeneic hematopoietic cell grafts. The method behind the library was PCR. The sample was run on an Illumina HiSeq 2500. TCR library preparation used molecular barcoding, with unique molecular identifiers applied to normalize quantification of the TCRbeta repertoire. Using fastp at Q25 and MiXCR, TCRdb reprocessed the public reads and kept productive beta chains. Rows merge per CDR3 protein into single entries with the most common DNA and genes. The table for this sample lists approximately 220,000 distinct CDR3 sequences; approximately 17% of them were counted only once. The top ten hold about two fifths of the sample.

These data originate in a study of T-cell reconstitution after alpha-beta-depleted transplantation in children (dated by TCRdb to 2015 to 2016). Looking at the study overall: Using TCR repertoire profiling, the study followed T-cell immune reconstitution in a quantitative way in children after TCRalphabeta/CD19-depleted allogeneic hematopoietic cell transplantation.

The full study reports these points: In some patients, the high TCRbeta diversity seen at day 60 was put down to recipient T cells and intrathymic progenitors that had survived conditioning. Hyperexpanded clone frequencies declined over subsequent months; after one year, T-cell counts and TCRbeta diversity were mostly attributed to newly produced T cells. The apparently early alphabetaT-cell count recovery about two months after transplant was reportedly dependent on only several hundred rapidly expanded clones derived from non-depleted graft cells.

This receptor was identified in a male patient between 2 and 15 years old who had a stem cell transplant for acute lymphoblastic leukemia, so the T cells may come from the graft donor. The sequenced sample was PBMCs, mostly from graft donor cells, obtained 360 days after TCRalphabeta/CD19-depleted stem cell transplant. The chain is encoded by TRBV7-9 joined to TRBJ1-3; the D gene is possibly TRBD1, with 6 bases matching. The CDR3 loop reads CASSLFGGQFGNTIYF. The nucleotides read TGTGCCAGCAGCTTATTTGGGGGCCAATTTGGAAACACCATATATTTT. Here the CDR3 is joined to the reference TRBV7-9 and TRBJ1-3 genes, and the full variable domain is: DTGVSQNPRHKITKRGQNVTFRCDPISEHNRLYWYRQTLGQGPEFLTYFQNEAQLEKSRLLSDRFSAERPKGSFSTLEIQRTEQGDSAMYLCASSLFGGQFGNTIYFGEGSWLTVV.